This TCR beta chain stems from a study of cytomegalovirus exposure and HLA in healthy donors. PCR amplification relied on 60 Vbeta primers (plus 13 Jbeta primers). Method: immunoSEQ multiplex PCR; TCRdb's copy keeps in-frame clones and lacks some. The data contain 90,000 to 100,000 clones, over 60% of them singletons. This clone has more than one count but fewer than ten. This TCR was sampled from a man aged 60 to 75 in good health and CMV-seropositive. Sequences were obtained from PBMCs.

As DNA, the CDR3 is TGTGCCAGCAGCTTTGGAGGGCGGACTGAAGCTTTCTTT. Its protein is CASSFGGRTEAFF. This chain uses TRBV7-9 with TRBJ1-1, with D unclear. The CDR3 contains 13 residues. Germline V gives CDR1 SEHNR, CDR2 FQNEAQ (reference sequence). The ends were cut back, 3 bases at V and 5 bases at J, with 10 bases in the middle.